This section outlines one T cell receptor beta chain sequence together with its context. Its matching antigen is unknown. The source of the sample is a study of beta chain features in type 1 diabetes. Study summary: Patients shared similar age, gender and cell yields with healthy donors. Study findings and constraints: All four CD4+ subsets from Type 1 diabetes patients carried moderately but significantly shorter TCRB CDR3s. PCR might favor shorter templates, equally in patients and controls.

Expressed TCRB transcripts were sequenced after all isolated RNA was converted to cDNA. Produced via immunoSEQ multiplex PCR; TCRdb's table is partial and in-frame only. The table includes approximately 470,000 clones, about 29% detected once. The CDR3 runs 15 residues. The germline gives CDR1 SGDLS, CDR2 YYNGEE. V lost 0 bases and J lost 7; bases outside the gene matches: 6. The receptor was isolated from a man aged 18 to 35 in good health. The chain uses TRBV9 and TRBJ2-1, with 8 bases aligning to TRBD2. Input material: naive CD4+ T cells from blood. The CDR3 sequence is CASSVDPASGNEQFF. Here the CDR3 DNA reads TGTGCCAGCAGCGTAGATCCGGCTAGCGGGAATGAGCAGTTCTTC. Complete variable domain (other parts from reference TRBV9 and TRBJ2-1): DSGVTQTPKHLITATGQRVTLRCSPRSGDLSVYWYQQSLDQGLQFLIQYYNGEERAKGNILERFSAQQFPDLHSELNLSSLELGDSALYFCASSVDPASGNEQFFGPGTRLTVL.